Listed here are 23 T cell receptor beta chains from one sample, sequenced in a study of cytomegalovirus exposure and HLA in healthy donors. Vbeta (60) and Jbeta (13) primers were used in the PCR. Sequencing used immunoSEQ multiplex PCR; TCRdb keeps in-frame clones, though not all of them. The sample contains under 200,000 clones, 75% of which appear only once. Sequencing input: PBMCs. Receptor source: a female donor in good health and CMV-seronegative.

J is TRBJ2-3 and V is TRBV4-2; D is undetermined. The CDR3 covers 14 residues. V was clipped by 1 base and J by 6 bases, with 11 bases between them. Looked up from germline, CDR1 is LGHNA and CDR2 is YNFKEQ. CDR3 region: CASSQGLAVDTQYF. The DNA of the CDR3 is TGTGCCAGCAGCCAAGGTCTCGCGGTTGATACGCAGTATTTT.

The CDR3 sequence: CASSLGGSDTQYF. CDR3 coding DNA: TGTGCCAGCAGCTTAGGAGGCTCAGATACGCAGTATTTT. This chain connects TRBV7-6 to TRBJ2-3, with D hard to call. The V end was cut by 1 base, the J end by 4 bases, with 6 bases between. Germline V gene lookup returns CDR1 SGHVS and CDR2 FNYEAQ. The CDR3 totals 13 residues.

V is TRBV29-1 and J is TRBJ2-7, with 9 bases matching TRBD1. The germline V gene encodes CDR1 SQVTM and CDR2 ANQGSEA. The V gene end was trimmed by 3 bases and the J gene end by 6 bases; junction bases not matched to a gene: 9. The CDR3 length is 14 residues. Here the CDR3 DNA reads TGCAGCGTTGATGTGACAGGGGGATCCGGCGAGCAGTACTTC. Translated: CSVDVTGGSGEQYF.

This chain connects TRBV9 to TRBJ1-3; TRBD1 agrees at 7 bases. The CDR3 totals 14 residues. Per the germline V gene, CDR1 is SGDLS and CDR2 is YYNGEE. J lost 4 bases, V lost 4 bases, and 5 bases had no gene match. The CDR3 loop reads CASSTDRAGNTIYF. In DNA, the CDR3 is TGTGCCAGCAGCACAGACAGGGCCGGAAACACCATATATTTT.

The chain carries TRBV7-2 and TRBJ2-1, with D uncertain. The germline V gene has CDR1 SGHTA and CDR2 FQGNSA. The CDR3 is 15 amino acids. V lost 0 bases to trimming and J lost 6 bases, with 12 bases between them. The CDR3 reads CASSLAGLGVNEQFF. The CDR3 DNA reads as TGTGCCAGCAGCTTAGCGGGCCTGGGTGTCAATGAGCAGTTCTTC.

In nucleotides, the CDR3 is TGTGCCAGTAGTATAGTGGGGAGGGGAAATTCACCCCTCCACTTT. Translation gives CASSIVGRGNSPLHF. The genes are TRBV19 and TRBJ1-6, with D maybe TRBD1 (5 bases). The CDR3 covers 15 residues. Germline CDR1 is LNHDA and CDR2 is SQIVND (reference sequence). Deletions cut 1 base from V and 7 bases from J, with 11 bases between.

This chain joins TRBV6-1 and TRBJ2-7; 11 nucleotides match TRBD1. This CDR3 has 15 residues. V was clipped by 6 bases and J by 7 bases; unmatched bases: 11. Germline assignment: CDR1 MNHNS and CDR2 SASEGT. This chain's CDR3 is CASRSGTGGWGEQYF. CDR3 coding DNA: TGTGCCAGCAGATCCGGGACAGGGGGATGGGGGGAGCAGTACTTC.

J is TRBJ2-1 and V is TRBV27; D might be TRBD1 (6 bases). Per the germline V gene, CDR1 is MNHEY and CDR2 is SMNVEV (reference sequence). V was trimmed by 3 bases and J by 9 bases, leaving 12 bases between them. This CDR3 has 13 residues. The CDR3 spells CASSLSGTSEQFF. DNA of the CDR3: TGTGCCAGCAGTTTGTCAGGGACAAGTGAGCAGTTCTTC.

This chain joins TRBV13 and TRBJ2-1; TRBD2 agrees at 14 bases. V dropped 4 bases and J dropped 8; count of bases not matched to a gene: 4. This CDR3 is 15 amino acids long. Germline V lookup: CDR1 PRHDT, CDR2 FYEKMQ (reference sequence). The CDR3 sequence: CASSYLGLAGDEQFF. CDR3 DNA sequence: TGTGCCAGCAGCTATCTGGGACTAGCGGGGGATGAGCAGTTCTTC.

This rearrangement joins TRBV9 to TRBJ2-1; possibly TRBD2 for D (6 bases). The germline V gene has CDR1 SGDLS and CDR2 YYNGEE. The germline V and J ends were trimmed by 5 bases and 2 bases, with 11 bases remaining between them. The CDR3 contains 14 residues. As DNA, the CDR3 is TGTGCCAGCAGTGGAGGGTCTCCCTACAATGAGCAGTTCTTC. Encoded protein: CASSGGSPYNEQFF.

The rearrangement joins TRBV6-5 to TRBJ2-1, with a weak D call TRBD2 (7 bases). Trimming shortened V by 0 bases and J by 1 base, and 10 bases separated the two germline ends. The CDR3 is made up of 16 amino acids. From germline, CDR1 is MNHEY and CDR2 SVGAGI. Here the CDR3 DNA reads TGTGCCAGCAGTTACTCTAGGGGGGGGTCCTACAATGAGCAGTTCTTC. Translating gives CASSYSRGGSYNEQFF.

V gene TRBV7-2 combines with J gene TRBJ1-3; D unresolved. This CDR3 region has 15 residues. V lost 4 bases and J lost 1, with 11 bases in between. Germline-derived CDR1 and CDR2 are SGHTA and FQGNSA. The CDR3 here is CASSSQRGSGNTIYF. Here the CDR3 DNA reads TGTGCCAGCAGCTCACAACGAGGGTCTGGAAACACCATATATTTT.

This chain joins TRBV5-1 and TRBJ2-7; 7 bases map to TRBD1. V dropped 8 bases and J dropped 0; count of bases not matched to a gene: 8. The CDR3 totals 14 residues. Germline assignment: CDR1 SGHRS and CDR2 YFSETQ. CDR3 residues: CASKDGQDSYEQYF. The CDR3, as DNA: TGCGCCAGTAAAGATGGACAGGACTCCTACGAGCAGTACTTC.

V and J are TRBV9 and TRBJ1-3, with D maybe TRBD1 (6 bases). The CDR3 runs 15 residues. Trimming pared 4 bases from V and 8 bases from J, leaving 19 bases between. Germline loops: CDR1 SGDLS, CDR2 YYNGEE. The CDR3: CASSPRPREGDTIYF. The CDR3 nucleotides are TGTGCCAGCAGCCCGCGGCCAAGGGAGGGGGACACCATATATTTT.

The rearrangement joins TRBV29-1 to TRBJ1-3; 8 positions agree with TRBD1. V lost 7 bases and J lost 4; bases outside the gene matches: 18. This CDR3 contains 17 residues. CDR1 is SQVTM, CDR2 ANQGSEA, per germline. The chain's CDR3 is CSAELPLGQVLGNTIYF. The CDR3 bases are TGCAGCGCTGAGCTGCCTCTGGGACAGGTGCTAGGAAACACCATATATTTT.

The V call is TRBV30, the J call TRBJ1-6; maybe TRBD1 (6 bases). This CDR3 region has 13 residues. Germline V gene lookup returns CDR1 GTSNPN and CDR2 SVGIG (reference sequence). Trimming removed 0 bases from V and 6 bases from J, with 6 bases in between. The CDR3 region is CAWSVQGNSPLHF. In nucleotides, the CDR3 is TGTGCCTGGAGTGTACAGGGTAATTCACCCCTCCACTTT.

This chain connects TRBV4-1 to TRBJ1-6; unclear D gene. V shed 1 base and J shed 9 bases, with 4 bases lying between them. Germline values: CDR1 MGHRA, CDR2 YSYEKL. The CDR3 is 12 amino acids. The CDR3 DNA follows: TGCGCCAGCAGCCAAGTCAGTTCACCCCTCCACTTT. This gives the protein CASSQVSSPLHF.

The rearrangement links TRBV4-1 to TRBJ2-7; D is ambiguous. Germline V CDR1 and CDR2: MGHRA, YSYEKL. V lost 2 bases and J 3 bases, leaving 14 bases between the germline ends. This CDR3 comprises 15 residues. Here the CDR3 reads CASSQQPTRSYEQYF. The CDR3 bases are TGCGCCAGCAGCCAACAACCCACGAGAAGCTACGAGCAGTACTTC.

This clone has just a few counts. The gene calls are TRBV29-1 and TRBJ2-5, with D possibly being TRBD1 (5 bases). The CDR3 spans 13 residues. The germline CDR1 and CDR2 sequences are SQVTM and ANQGSEA. Trimming stripped 3 bases from V and 2 bases from J, with 10 bases between. The DNA of the CDR3 is TGCAGCGTTGACAGGGTGTGGCAAGAGACCCAGTACTTC. Amino acids: CSVDRVWQETQYF.

V gene TRBV10-1 combines with J gene TRBJ2-7; tentatively, D is TRBD2 (5 bases). Germline values: CDR1 WNHNN, CDR2 SYGVQD (reference sequence). CDR3 length: 13 amino acids. Trimming removed 0 bases from V and 4 bases from J, with 7 bases in between. CDR3 coding DNA: TGCGCCAGCAGTGAGTCTGGGAGTTACGAGCAGTACTTC. Translation: CASSESGSYEQYF.

The gene calls are TRBV7-9 and TRBJ2-7; maybe TRBD2 (6 bases). This CDR3 contains 15 residues. V was pared by 6 bases and J by 0 bases, with 15 bases between. The V gene's germline CDR1 is SEHNR and CDR2 FQNEAQ (reference sequence). CDR3 bases: TGTGCCAGCAGAATAAGCCGGGACTTCTCCTACGAGCAGTACTTC. This codes for CASRISRDFSYEQYF. Full variable domain (remainder filled in from reference TRBV7-9 and TRBJ2-7): DTGVSQNPRHKITKRGQNVTFRCDPISEHNRLYWYRQTLGQGPEFLTYFQNEAQLEKSRLLSDRFSAERPKGSFSTLEIQRTEQGDSAMYLCASRISRDFSYEQYFGPGTRLTVT.

The V gene is TRBV5-1, the J gene TRBJ2-7; 7 nucleotides agree with TRBD2. This CDR3 comprises 15 residues. Germline V CDR1 and CDR2: SGHRS, YFSETQ. Trimming removed 4 bases from V and 2 bases from J; junction bases left unmatched: 9. This CDR3 is CASSRERGDPYEQYF. The CDR3 nucleotides read TGCGCCAGCAGCCGCGAACGGGGGGACCCCTACGAGCAGTACTTC.

V and J are TRBV7-3 and TRBJ2-7; D might be TRBD2 (6 bases). This CDR3 is 15 amino acids long. Trimming pared 3 bases from V and 0 bases from J, leaving 12 bases between. Germline V gives CDR1 SGHTA, CDR2 FQGTGA. The CDR3 spells CASSFSGGSSYEQYF. The CDR3, as DNA: TGTGCCAGCAGCTTTAGCGGAGGGAGCTCCTACGAGCAGTACTTC.